The source of this T cell receptor beta chain is a study of shared clonotypes between healthy human individuals. Assay used: immunoSEQ multiplex PCR; TCRdb lists only in-frame clones, some missing. Of 150,000 to 200,000 clones listed, 66% are singletons. V lost 6 bases and J 0 bases, leaving 9 bases between the germline ends. Germline-derived CDR1 and CDR2 are KGHSH and LQKENI. The CDR3 loop spans 15 amino acids. The sequencing input was memory CD4+ T cells sorted from blood. Subset noted: CD45RA-negative fraction. The receptor's source is a man younger than 45 in good health. The gene calls are TRBV18 and TRBJ2-6; perhaps TRBD1 as D (5 bases). CDR3 nucleotides: TGTGCCAGCTCCCTCAGGGACTCTGGGGCCAACGTCCTGACTTTC. It specifies CASSLRDSGANVLTF.